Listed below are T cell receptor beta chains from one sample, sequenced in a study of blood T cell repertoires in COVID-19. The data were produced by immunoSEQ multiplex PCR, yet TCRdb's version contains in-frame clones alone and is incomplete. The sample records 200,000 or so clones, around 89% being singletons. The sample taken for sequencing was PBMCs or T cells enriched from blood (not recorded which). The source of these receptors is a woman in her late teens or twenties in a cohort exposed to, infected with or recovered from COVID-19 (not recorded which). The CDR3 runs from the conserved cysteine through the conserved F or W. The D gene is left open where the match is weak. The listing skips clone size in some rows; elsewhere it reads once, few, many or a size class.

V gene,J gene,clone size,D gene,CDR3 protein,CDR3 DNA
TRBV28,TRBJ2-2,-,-,CASSLSYLRTPNTGELFF,TGTGCCAGCAGTTTATCATATTTGAGGACACCTAACACCGGGGAGCTGTTTTTT
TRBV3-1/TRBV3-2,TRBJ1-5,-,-,CASSQDGGAGQPQHF,TGTGCCAGCAGCCAAGATGGAGGGGCAGGGCAGCCCCAGCATTTT
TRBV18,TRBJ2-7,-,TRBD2,CASSHRDQAGGNEQYF,TGTGCCAGCTCACACCGGGACCAAGCGGGGGGAAACGAGCAGTACTTC
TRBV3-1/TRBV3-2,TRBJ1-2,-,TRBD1,CASSRGTGVYGYTF,TGTGCCAGCAGCCGCGGGACAGGAGTCTATGGCTACACCTTC
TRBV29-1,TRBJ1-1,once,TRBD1,CSVNPGQGYTEAFF,TGCAGCGTTAATCCGGGACAGGGTTACACTGAAGCTTTCTTT
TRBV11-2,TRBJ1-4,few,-,CASSSRAANEKLFF,TGTGCCAGCAGCTCCAGGGCGGCTAATGAAAAACTGTTTTTT
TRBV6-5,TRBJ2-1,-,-,CASSTLAGSYNEQFF,TGTGCCAGCAGTACCCTGGCGGGATCCTACAATGAGCAGTTCTTC
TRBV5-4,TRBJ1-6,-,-,CASSSRWGGNNSPLHF,TGTGCCAGCAGCTCCCGCTGGGGGGGGAATAATTCACCCCTCCACTTT
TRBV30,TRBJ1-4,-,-,CAWGPGLINEKLFF,TGTGCCTGGGGACCGGGACTGATTAATGAAAAACTGTTTTTT
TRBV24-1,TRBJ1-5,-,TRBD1,CATSDPLQGEDQPQHF,TGTGCCACCAGTGACCCTCTACAGGGGGAAGATCAGCCCCAGCATTTT
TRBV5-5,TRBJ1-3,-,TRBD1,CASSRDRAGNTIYF,TGTGCCAGCAGCCGGGACAGGGCCGGAAACACCATATATTTT
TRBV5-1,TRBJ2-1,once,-,CASSPLVRVDEQFF,TGCGCCAGCAGCCCACTAGTCCGCGTCGATGAGCAGTTCTTC
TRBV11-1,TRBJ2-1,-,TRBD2,CASSTSGTSKNEQFF,TGTGCCAGCAGCACCTCCGGGACTAGCAAAAATGAGCAGTTCTTC
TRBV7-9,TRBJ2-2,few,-,CASSTTPYSSNTGELFF,TGTGCCAGCAGCACAACCCCCTACAGTTCGAACACCGGGGAGCTGTTTTTT
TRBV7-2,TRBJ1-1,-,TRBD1,CASSSGTGRTEAFF,TGTGCCAGCAGCTCCGGGACAGGGAGGACTGAAGCTTTCTTT
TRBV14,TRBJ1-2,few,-,CASSRFGVGIPLYGYTF,TGTGCCAGCAGCCGGTTCGGGGTGGGGATTCCTCTCTATGGCTACACCTTC
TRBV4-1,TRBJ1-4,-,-,CASSQLREGEKLFF,TGCGCCAGCAGCCAACTCAGGGAGGGGGAAAAACTGTTTTTT
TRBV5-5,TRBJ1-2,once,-,CASSLVGGYGYTF,TGTGCCAGCAGCTTGGTGGGGGGATATGGCTACACCTTC
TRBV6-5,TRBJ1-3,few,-,CASSFTRSGNTIYF,TGTGCCAGCAGTTTCACACGTTCTGGAAACACCATATATTTT
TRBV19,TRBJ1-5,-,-,CASSIRGLGQPQHF,TGTGCCAGTAGTATAAGGGGGTTGGGTCAGCCCCAGCATTTT
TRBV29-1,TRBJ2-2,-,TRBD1,CSVRQGTTGELFF,TGCAGCGTGCGACAGGGGACCACCGGGGAGCTGTTTTTT
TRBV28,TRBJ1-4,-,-,CASSPARGAEKLFF,TGTGCCAGCAGCCCTGCAAGGGGTGCTGAAAAACTGTTTTTT
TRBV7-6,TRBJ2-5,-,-,CASSLYGTQYF,TGTGCCAGCAGCTTATACGGGACCCAGTACTTC
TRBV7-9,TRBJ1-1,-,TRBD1,CASSWDRTNTEAFF,TGTGCCAGCAGCTGGGACAGGACGAACACTGAAGCTTTCTTT
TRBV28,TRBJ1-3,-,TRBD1,CASNQGGSGNTIYF,TGTGCCAGCAACCAGGGGGGCTCTGGAAACACCATATATTTT
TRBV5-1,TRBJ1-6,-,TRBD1,CASSSTGQGNSPLHF,TGCGCCAGCAGCTCTACGGGACAGGGAAACTCACCCCTCCACTTT
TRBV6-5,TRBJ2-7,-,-,CASSLRGKQYF,TGTGCCAGCAGTCTCCGGGGTAAGCAGTACTTC
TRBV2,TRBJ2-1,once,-,CASSKLFNEQFF,TGTGCCAGCAGTAAACTGTTCAATGAGCAGTTCTTC
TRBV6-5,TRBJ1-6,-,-,CASSYFWGDNSPLHF,TGTGCCAGCAGTTACTTTTGGGGAGATAATTCACCCCTCCACTTT
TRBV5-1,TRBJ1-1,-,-,CASSLGQGLMNTEAFF,TGCGCCAGCAGCTTGGGGCAGGGGCTGATGAACACTGAAGCTTTCTTT
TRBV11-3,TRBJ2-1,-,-,CASSPGSVVVGYNEQFF,TGTGCCAGCAGCCCGGGGTCCGTAGTAGTGGGGTACAATGAGCAGTTCTTC
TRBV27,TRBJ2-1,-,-,CASSRWLTHETASYNEQFF,TGTGCCAGCAGTCGATGGCTGACACATGAGACGGCCTCCTACAATGAGCAGTTCTTC
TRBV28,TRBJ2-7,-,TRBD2,CASSSPERGLADKQYF,TGTGCCAGCAGTTCCCCCGAAAGAGGACTAGCTGATAAGCAGTACTTC
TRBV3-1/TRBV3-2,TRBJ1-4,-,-,CASSQESLKLFF,TGTGCCAGCAGCCAAGAAAGCTTAAAACTGTTTTTT
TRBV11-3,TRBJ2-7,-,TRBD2,CASSVAGGASYEQYF,TGTGCCAGCAGCGTAGCGGGAGGAGCCTCCTACGAGCAGTACTTC
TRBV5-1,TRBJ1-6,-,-,CASSFMGGDSSPLHF,TGCGCCAGCAGCTTTATGGGAGGGGATAGCTCACCCCTCCACTTT
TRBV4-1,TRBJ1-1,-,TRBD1,CASSRGQGLNTEAFF,TGCGCCAGCAGCCGAGGACAGGGTTTGAACACTGAAGCTTTCTTT
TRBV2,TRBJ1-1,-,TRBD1,CASGTGNLNTEAFF,TGTGCCAGTGGGACAGGCAATTTAAACACTGAAGCTTTCTTT
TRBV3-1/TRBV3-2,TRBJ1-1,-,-,CASSQEARGAFF,TGTGCCAGCAGCCAAGAAGCCAGGGGAGCTTTCTTT
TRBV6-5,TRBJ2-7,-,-,CASTPQRSYEQYF,TGTGCCAGCACCCCCCAGCGATCCTACGAGCAGTACTTC
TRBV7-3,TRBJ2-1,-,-,CASSSDGVSYNEQFF,TGTGCCAGCAGCTCTGACGGAGTCTCCTACAATGAGCAGTTCTTC